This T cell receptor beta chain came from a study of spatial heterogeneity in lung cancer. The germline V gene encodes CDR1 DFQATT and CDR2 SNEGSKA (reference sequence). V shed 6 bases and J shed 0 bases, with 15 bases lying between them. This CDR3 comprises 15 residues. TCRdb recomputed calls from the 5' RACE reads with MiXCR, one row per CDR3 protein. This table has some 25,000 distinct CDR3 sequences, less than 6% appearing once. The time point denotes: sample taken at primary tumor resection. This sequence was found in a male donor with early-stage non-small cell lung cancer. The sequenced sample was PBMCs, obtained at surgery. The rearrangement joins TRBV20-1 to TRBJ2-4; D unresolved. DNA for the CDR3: TGCAGTGCCCACAGCACGGGCTTAGCCAAAAACATTCAGTACTTC. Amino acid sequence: CSAHSTGLAKNIQYF.